Sequencing of this TCR beta chain was carried out in a study of yellow fever vaccine responses in identical twins. TCRdb called the RT-PCR reads again in MiXCR, with one record for every CDR3 protein. The data show some 16,000 distinct CDR3 sequences, with roughly 80% seen just once and about 1.8% held by the top ten. The V gene lost 6 bases and the J gene lost 1 base, with 16 bases spanning the gap. Germline V gene sequence: CDR1 ENHRY, CDR2 SYGVKD. There are 16 residues in the CDR3. Regarding the study as a whole: As reported, the vaccine T cell response of twins seemed partly convergent and partly personalized.

Concerning this clonotype: Its antigen remains unknown.

The sequences come from T cells from blood (PBMCs), unsorted or a sorted subset (not recorded which), collected before or after yellow fever vaccination (not recorded which). The receptor's source is a woman aged 18-29 years who received the yellow fever vaccine. V is TRBV10-3 and J is TRBJ2-4; tentative D call: TRBD1 (7 bases). The DNA for the CDR3 is TGTGCCATCAGCGCGGGACAGACCCTTGCCAAAAACATTCAGTACTTC. Translated: CAISAGQTLAKNIQYF.